The 26 T cell receptor beta chains below were found in one sample sequenced in a study of T cell responses to AZD1222 COVID-19 vaccine. Assay: immunoSEQ multiplex PCR; the TCRdb copy retains only in-frame clones and omits some. The sample lists under 130,000 clones, about 92% occurring once. The starting material was peripheral blood, obtained on day 0 of AZD1222 vaccination. The receptors shown here come from an adult in good health.

The genes are TRBV18 and TRBJ2-2, with a weak D call TRBD2 (5 bases). From germline, CDR1 is KGHSH and CDR2 LQKENI. V lost 5 bases, J lost 4 bases, and 17 bases lay in between. This CDR3 has 16 residues. For the CDR3, the DNA is TGTGCCAGCTCATGGGCTAGCAGGCGGTCCACCGGGGAGCTGTTTTTT. The encoded protein is CASSWASRRSTGELFF.

This sequence joins TRBV9 and TRBJ1-4; tentative D call: TRBD1 (5 bases). Germline CDR1 is SGDLS and CDR2 is YYNGEE. There are 12 residues in the CDR3. Deletions cut 7 bases from V and 3 bases from J, with 7 bases between. This chain's CDR3 is CASGASNEKLFF. The CDR3 nucleotides read TGTGCCAGCGGGGCATCTAATGAAAAACTGTTTTTT. The complete variable domain, with remaining parts taken from reference TRBV9 and TRBJ1-4, reads DSGVTQTPKHLITATGQRVTLRCSPRSGDLSVYWYQQSLDQGLQFLIQYYNGEERAKGNILERFSAQQFPDLHSELNLSSLELGDSALYFCASGASNEKLFFGSGTQLSVL.

The chain is built from TRBV7-2 and TRBJ2-3; D is ambiguous. This CDR3 spans 14 amino acids. CDR1 is SGHTA and CDR2 is FQGNSA in the germline V gene. The V end was cut by 4 bases, the J end by 5 bases, with 13 bases between. The CDR3 spells CASSSGPGGDTQYF. The CDR3 region has the DNA TGTGCCAGCAGCTCGGGCCCTGGCGGAGATACGCAGTATTTT. The full variable domain, its missing parts supplied by reference TRBV7-2 and TRBJ2-3, is GAGVSQSPSNKVTEKGKDVELRCDPISGHTALYWYRQSLGQGLEFLIYFQGNSAPDKSGLPSDRFSAERTGGSVSTLTIQRTQQEDSAVYLCASSSGPGGDTQYFGPGTRLTVL.

The gene calls are TRBV7-9 and TRBJ2-7; TRBD1 is a possible D gene (5 bases). This CDR3 contains 13 residues. Germline V CDR1 and CDR2: SEHNR, FQNEAQ (reference sequence). Trimming took off 1 base at V and 2 bases at J, with 6 bases between the two ends. The chain's CDR3 is CASSLGTPYEQYF. For the CDR3, the DNA is TGTGCCAGCAGCTTAGGGACACCCTACGAGCAGTACTTC. Based on the CDR3 plus reference TRBV7-9 and TRBJ2-7, the full variable domain is DTGVSQNPRHKITKRGQNVTFRCDPISEHNRLYWYRQTLGQGPEFLTYFQNEAQLEKSRLLSDRFSAERPKGSFSTLEIQRTEQGDSAMYLCASSLGTPYEQYFGPGTRLTVT.

The DNA for the CDR3 is TGTGCCAGCAGCCCGACAGGTAGCAATCAGCCCCAGCATTTT. Translation gives CASSPTGSNQPQHF. The V call is TRBV9, the J call TRBJ1-5, with a weak D call TRBD1 (6 bases). Germline CDR1 and CDR2: SGDLS and YYNGEE. CDR3 size: 14 residues. The V end was cut by 4 bases, the J end by 0 bases, with 8 bases between. The whole variable domain, filled in from reference TRBV9 and TRBJ1-5, reads DSGVTQTPKHLITATGQRVTLRCSPRSGDLSVYWYQQSLDQGLQFLIQYYNGEERAKGNILERFSAQQFPDLHSELNLSSLELGDSALYFCASSPTGSNQPQHFGDGTRLSIL.

This clone was observed once. The chain links TRBV6-5 to TRBJ1-5; 7 bases are shared with TRBD1. The V segment lost 4 bases and the J segment 3 bases; nucleotides outside the gene matches: 3. This CDR3 has 14 amino acids. Germline V CDR1 and CDR2: MNHEY, SVGAGI. CDR3 region: CASSFTGVNQPQHF. CDR3 DNA sequence: TGTGCCAGCAGTTTCACAGGGGTCAATCAGCCCCAGCATTTT.

This chain joins TRBV7-2 and TRBJ1-5, with 7 bases identical to TRBD1. V lost 1 base, J lost 2 bases, and 5 bases stayed unmatched. Per germline, CDR1 SGHTA and CDR2 FQGNSA. This CDR3 has 16 amino acids. The CDR3 loop reads CASSLGTGSGNQPQHF. In nucleotides, the CDR3 is TGTGCCAGCAGCTTAGGGACAGGAAGTGGCAATCAGCCCCAGCATTTT.

The chain employs TRBV7-2 and TRBJ2-7; D unclear. The germline CDR1 and CDR2 sequences are SGHTA and FQGNSA. The V end was cut by 4 bases, the J end by 5 bases, with 6 bases between. The CDR3 is made up of 11 amino acids. The CDR3 here is CASSSFDEQYF. The CDR3 coding sequence is TGTGCCAGCAGCTCTTTCGACGAGCAGTACTTC.

Written as DNA, the CDR3 is TGTGCCGGGGGACAGGGCGTCGCCGGGGCCAACGTCCTGACTTTC. Its translation: CAGGQGVAGANVLTF. This chain connects TRBV30 to TRBJ2-6; TRBD1 aligns across 9 bases. V trimming: 8 bases; J trimming: 4 bases; junction bases outside the gene matches: 9. The germline gives CDR1 GTSNPN, CDR2 SVGIG (reference sequence). The CDR3 is made up of 15 amino acids.

The chain recombines TRBV5-1 with TRBJ2-2; D is uncertain. Germline assignment: CDR1 SGHRS and CDR2 YFSETQ. Trimming pared 0 bases from V and 3 bases from J, leaving 6 bases between. CDR3 size: 14 residues. DNA for the CDR3: TGCGCCAGCAGCTTGGAGGGTGACACCGGGGAGCTGTTTTTT. It specifies CASSLEGDTGELFF. Full variable domain (outside the CDR3, taken from reference TRBV5-1 and TRBJ2-2): KAGVTQTPRYLIKTRGQQVTLSCSPISGHRSVSWYQQTPGQGLQFLFEYFSETQRNKGNFPGRFSGRQFSNSRSEMNVSTLELGDSALYLCASSLEGDTGELFFGEGSRLTVL.

J is TRBJ2-2 and V is TRBV5-1, with D maybe TRBD2 (6 bases). Germline-derived CDR1 and CDR2 are SGHRS and YFSETQ. Trimming pared 0 bases from V and 4 bases from J, leaving 13 bases between. The CDR3 consists of 16 residues. The CDR3 DNA reads as TGCGCCAGCAGCTTGGCGGGGGATACTGTCACCGGGGAGCTGTTTTTT. The encoded protein is CASSLAGDTVTGELFF.

The rearrangement joins TRBV29-1 to TRBJ2-3, with D possibly matching TRBD2 (7 bases). CDR3 length: 14 amino acids. Trimming removed 4 bases from V and 3 bases from J, with 14 bases in between. The germline V gene encodes CDR1 SQVTM and CDR2 ANQGSEA. Here the CDR3 DNA reads TGCAGCGTTGGAGTGGGGGGGCTTACAGATACGCAGTATTTT. It specifies CSVGVGGLTDTQYF.

The gene calls are TRBV7-2 and TRBJ2-5; 8 nucleotides line up with TRBD2. Germline values: CDR1 SGHTA, CDR2 FQGNSA. V dropped 5 bases and J dropped 0; count of bases not matched to a gene: 8. The CDR3 loop spans 16 amino acids. The DNA for the CDR3 is TGTGCCAGCAGCCGTACACCAGCGGGGGACCAAGAGACCCAGTACTTC. Protein product: CASSRTPAGDQETQYF.

The gene calls are TRBV6-1 and TRBJ1-2; D not certain. This CDR3 has 12 amino acids. Germline assignment: CDR1 MNHNS and CDR2 SASEGT. The V end lost 2 bases, the J end lost 8 bases, and 9 bases lay between the germline ends. Here the CDR3 DNA reads TGTGCCAGCAGTGAAATCACGGGGGGCTACACCTTC. Protein product: CASSEITGGYTF.

This chain connects TRBV14 to TRBJ1-3; D gene unclear. CDR3 length: 12 residues. Per the germline V gene, CDR1 is SGHDN and CDR2 is FVKESK. V shed 3 bases and J shed 8 bases, with 8 bases lying between them. The CDR3 DNA follows: TGTGCCAGCAGCCACGGGGTGGACACCATATATTTT. This encodes CASSHGVDTIYF.

The chain couples TRBV7-2 to TRBJ1-3; TRBD1 is a possible D gene (6 bases). Germline V gene data show CDR1 as SGHTA and CDR2 as FQGNSA. The V end lost 5 bases, the J end lost 4 bases, and 12 bases lay between the germline ends. The CDR3 covers 14 residues. CDR3 sequence: CASSPQGPGNTIYF. CDR3 coding DNA: TGTGCCAGCAGCCCTCAGGGGCCCGGAAACACCATATATTTT.

The chain has TRBV25-1 and TRBJ1-5; maybe TRBD1 (5 bases). This CDR3 is built from 14 residues. The germline V and J ends were trimmed by 10 bases and 0 bases, with 13 bases remaining between them. Germline V gives CDR1 MGHDK, CDR2 SYGVNS. As DNA, the CDR3 is TGTGCCACCTCAGGGACTTATAGCAATCAGCCCCAGCATTTT. It specifies CATSGTYSNQPQHF.

The chain carries TRBV7-2 and TRBJ2-1, with a tentative D call TRBD1 (7 bases). Trimming cost V 1 base and J 6 bases, with 16 bases left between them. Germline-derived CDR1 and CDR2 are SGHTA and FQGNSA. The CDR3 loop spans 16 amino acids. The CDR3 DNA follows: TGTGCCAGCAGCTTAGGGGCAGGGGGACTGAGCAATGAGCAGTTCTTC. It encodes CASSLGAGGLSNEQFF.

The chain has TRBV9 and TRBJ1-4, with D possibly matching TRBD1 (5 bases). Germline V gene data show CDR1 as SGDLS and CDR2 as YYNGEE. V lost 3 bases and J lost 8, with 26 bases in between. The CDR3 spans 18 residues. The CDR3 loop is CASSERDLLGGVGEKLFF. In DNA, the CDR3 is TGTGCCAGCAGCGAAAGAGACCTCCTGGGGGGGGTAGGGGAAAAACTGTTTTTT.

V usage is TRBV2 and J usage is TRBJ1-5, with no clear D. CDR3 length: 13 amino acids. V lost 7 bases to trimming and J lost 1 base, with 8 bases between them. Per the germline V gene, CDR1 is SNHLY and CDR2 is FYNNEI. The CDR3 region has the DNA TGTGCCAGCACCGAGTTGAGCAATCAGCCCCAGCATTTT. Translating gives CASTELSNQPQHF.

V and J are TRBV3-1 (or the pseudogene TRBV3-2) and TRBJ2-3; D ambiguous. V was clipped by 1 base and J by 10 bases, with 15 bases between them. Germline CDR1 reads LGHDT; CDR2 reads YNNKEL (reference sequence). The CDR3 loop spans 14 amino acids. CDR3 DNA: TGTGCCAGCAGCCAAGGAGCGTCCGCCCTGCCGCAGTATTTT. Its translation: CASSQGASALPQYF.

V gene TRBV5-6 combines with J gene TRBJ2-5, with D perhaps matching TRBD1 (6 bases). Germline CDR1 SGHDT, CDR2 YYEEEE. The CDR3 contains 14 residues. V was trimmed by 2 bases and J by 5 bases, leaving 13 bases between them. CDR3 sequence reads: CASSLPGAGETQYF. The CDR3 DNA sequence: TGTGCCAGCAGCTTACCAGGGGCCGGGGAGACCCAGTACTTC.

The V gene is TRBV28, the J gene TRBJ2-7; D is possibly TRBD1 (6 bases). The CDR3 has 13 amino acids. Between the trimmed V and J ends, which lost 6 bases and 6 bases, there was a span of 15 bases. Germline V gene data show CDR1 as MDHEN and CDR2 as SYDVKM. Here the CDR3 DNA reads TGTGCCAGCAGCCTTGGGGGCAGACCCGAGCAGTACTTC. It codes for CASSLGGRPEQYF.

This rearrangement joins TRBV11-3 to TRBJ1-2, with a weak D call TRBD1 (6 bases). The germline CDR1 and CDR2 sequences are SGHNT and YENEEA. This CDR3 spans 15 amino acids. Trimming removed 1 base from V and 8 bases from J, with 17 bases in between. The CDR3 protein is CASSLGSRGRFGYTF. The CDR3 coding sequence is TGTGCCAGCAGCTTAGGCTCCAGGGGAAGATTCGGCTACACCTTC.

CDR3 DNA sequence: TGTGCCTGGAGTGTACGACAGGGAGGAAAGCAGTTCTTC. It translates to CAWSVRQGGKQFF. The chain couples TRBV30 to TRBJ2-1; D might be TRBD1 (7 bases). V dropped 0 bases and J dropped 11 bases, with 14 bases sitting between them. This CDR3 is 13 amino acids long. The germline V gene has CDR1 GTSNPN and CDR2 SVGIG (reference sequence). The entire variable domain, with the rest obtained from reference TRBV30 and TRBJ2-1, is as follows: SQTIHQWPATLVQPVGSPLSLECTVEGTSNPNLYWYRQAAGRGLQLLFYSVGIGQISSEVPQNLSASRPQDRQFILSSKKLLLSDSGFYLCAWSVRQGGKQFFGPGTRLTVL.

The J gene is TRBJ1-5, the V gene TRBV25-1; 8 bases are shared with TRBD1. CDR3 length: 14 residues. V lost 2 bases and J lost 7; bases outside the gene matches: 4. Per germline, CDR1 MGHDK and CDR2 SYGVNS. CDR3 loop: CASSEGQGGQPQHF. The CDR3 DNA reads TGTGCCAGCAGTGAAGGACAGGGAGGCCAGCCCCAGCATTTT.